Included here is one T cell receptor (beta chain) sequence, with context. Its target is not known. Unmatched junction bases numbered 10, after V lost 8 bases and J lost 2 bases. CDR3 length equals 17 residues. From germline, CDR1 is SGHNT and CDR2 YENEEA. This sample's RNA came from whole unsorted tissue. More than 3 cm separated this lung sample from the edge of the tumor. Donors were chemotherapy-naive, newly diagnosed lung cancer surgical patients in China, August–late 2014. A modified ARM-PCR protocol with three rounds of nested PCR amplified TCRbeta. TCRdb independently ran MiXCR on the multiplex PCR reads; one entry per CDR3 protein. The data hold 80,000 or so distinct CDR3 sequences, with about 82% observed a single time. This entry is derived from a study of tumor and adjacent non-tumor tissue in lung cancer. The wider study: Aged about 31 to 80 years, patients included roughly 10 men and a few women with stage I to III disease.

Overall study results and limits: Higher tumor TCR diversity was associated with shorter survival. Tumor repertoires had a smaller top 100 clone share than normal lung.

The rearrangement links TRBV11-3 to TRBJ1-4; 11 bases agree with TRBD1. This clonotype originated in a man aged 60 to 75 with non-small cell lung cancer. Sequencing input: distant non-tumor lung tissue. The CDR3 is CASCPSGQGVTNEKLFF. The CDR3 nucleotides read TGTGCCAGCTGCCCATCGGGACAGGGGGTCACTAATGAAAAACTGTTTTTT. The entire variable domain, with the rest obtained from reference TRBV11-3 and TRBJ1-4, is as follows: EAGVVQSPRYKIIEKKQPVAFWCNPISGHNTLYWYLQNLGQGPELLIRYENEEAVDDSQLPKDRFSAERLKGVDSTLKIQPAELGDSAVYLCASCPSGQGVTNEKLFFGSGTQLSVL.